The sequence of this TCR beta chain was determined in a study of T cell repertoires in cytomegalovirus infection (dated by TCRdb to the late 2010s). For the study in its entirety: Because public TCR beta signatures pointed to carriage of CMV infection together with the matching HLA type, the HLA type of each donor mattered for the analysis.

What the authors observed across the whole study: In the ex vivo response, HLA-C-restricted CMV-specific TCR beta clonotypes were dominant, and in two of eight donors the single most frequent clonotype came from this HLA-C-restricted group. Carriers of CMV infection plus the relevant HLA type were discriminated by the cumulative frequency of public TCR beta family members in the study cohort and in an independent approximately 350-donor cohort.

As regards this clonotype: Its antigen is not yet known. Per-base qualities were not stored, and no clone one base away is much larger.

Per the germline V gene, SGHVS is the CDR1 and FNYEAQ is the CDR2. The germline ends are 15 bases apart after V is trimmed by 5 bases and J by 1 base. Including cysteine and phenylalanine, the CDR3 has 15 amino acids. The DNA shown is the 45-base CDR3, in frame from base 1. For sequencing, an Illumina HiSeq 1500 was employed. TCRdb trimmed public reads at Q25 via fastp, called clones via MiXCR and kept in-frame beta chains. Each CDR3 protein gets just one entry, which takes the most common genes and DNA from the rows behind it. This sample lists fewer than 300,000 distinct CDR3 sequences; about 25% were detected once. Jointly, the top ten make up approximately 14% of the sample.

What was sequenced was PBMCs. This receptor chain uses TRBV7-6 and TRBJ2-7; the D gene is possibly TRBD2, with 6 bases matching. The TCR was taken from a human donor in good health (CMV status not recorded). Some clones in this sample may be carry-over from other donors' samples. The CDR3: CASSPRGGKSYEQYF. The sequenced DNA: TGTGCCAGCAGCCCCCGAGGAGGGAAGTCCTACGAGCAGTACTTC.